The 9 T cell receptor beta chains reported below all come from one sample, sequenced in a study of cytomegalovirus exposure and HLA in healthy donors. It was with 60 Vbeta and 13 Jbeta primers that the PCR ran. Sequenced by immunoSEQ multiplex PCR; TCRdb stores in-frame clones only, minus some. The sample includes 150,000 to 250,000 clones, 79% of them seen just once. The sample comprised PBMCs. These receptors were collected from a girl aged 10 to 17 in good health and CMV-seropositive.

The CDR3 region is CSVELGSGVGYGYTF. The CDR3 nucleotides are TGCAGCGTTGAACTAGGATCAGGGGTGGGCTATGGCTACACCTTC. V gene TRBV29-1 combines with J gene TRBJ1-2; perhaps TRBD1 as D (6 bases). This CDR3 contains 15 residues. V was pared by 2 bases and J by 4 bases, with 17 bases between. Looked up from germline, CDR1 is SQVTM and CDR2 is ANQGSEA.

The rearrangement joins TRBV12-5 to TRBJ1-5; 8 bases map to TRBD1. V lost 3 bases, J lost 6 bases, and 7 bases stayed unmatched. Germline V gives CDR1 LGHNT, CDR2 FRNRAP. The CDR3 covers 15 residues. Here the CDR3 DNA reads TGTGCTAGTGGTTTCGGCCAGGGGGCGGGTCAGCCCCAGCATTTT. Protein: CASGFGQGAGQPQHF.

The CDR3 nucleotides read TGTGCCAGCAGTTATTCCAGGGAACTGAACACTGAAGCTTTCTTT. Protein: CASSYSRELNTEAFF. The rearrangement links TRBV6-5 to TRBJ1-1; the D gene is possibly TRBD1 (5 bases). Germline loops: CDR1 MNHEY, CDR2 SVGAGI. CDR3 size: 15 residues. The V and J ends lost 3 bases and 0 bases respectively, with 11 bases between them.

The chain joins TRBV21-1 to TRBJ2-1; TRBD2, as called in the table, went unchecked against the DNA. TRBV21-1 is classified as a pseudogene. This CDR3 contains 12 residues. CDR3 in DNA: TGTGCCAGCAGCACGGTCTTGGATGAGCAGTTCTTC. As protein: CASSTVLDEQFF.

This clone occurred once. The J gene is TRBJ2-7, the V gene TRBV5-6; perhaps TRBD2 as D (5 bases). Trimming left V 0 bases short and J 4 bases short, with 14 bases between. The CDR3 is 15 residues long. Germline CDR1 and CDR2: SGHDT and YYEEEE. The CDR3 coding sequence is TGTGCCAGCAGCTTGGTGCGCTCTACGGGGTACGAGCAGTACTTC. Translation gives CASSLVRSTGYEQYF.

In DNA, the CDR3 is TGTGCCAGCAGCGGCAGGACATTCCACGAGCAGTACTTC. It yields the protein CASSGRTFHEQYF. V and J are TRBV6-1 and TRBJ2-7; D possibly corresponds to TRBD1 (5 bases). The germline V and J ends were trimmed by 6 bases and 5 bases, with 14 bases remaining between them. Germline V gene sequence: CDR1 MNHNS, CDR2 SASEGT. There are 13 residues in the CDR3.

CDR3 DNA sequence: TGTGCCAGCAGCCCTACTAGCGGGGGGGCCCGCGAGCAGTACTTC. It encodes CASSPTSGGAREQYF. The chain combines TRBV2 with TRBJ2-7, with 13 bases lining up with TRBD2. The CDR3 contains 15 residues. Looked up from germline, CDR1 is SNHLY and CDR2 is FYNNEI. The junction had 8 bases not matched to a gene; V was cut back by 6 bases and J by 6 bases.

As concerns this clone: The junction departs from germline at one end; a sequencing error may be responsible. The chain combines TRBV30 with TRBJ1-5; TRBD1 aligns across 7 bases. CDR3 length equals 15 residues. CDR1 GTSNPN and CDR2 SVGIG come from the germline V gene (reference sequence). The CDR3 nucleotides are TGTGCCTGGAGTCCCGGGACAGCTAGCAATCAGCCTCAGCATTTT. Translation gives CAWSPGTASNQPQHF.

V is TRBV10-1 and J is TRBJ1-2, with 10 bases matching TRBD1. The germline CDR1 and CDR2 sequences are WNHNN and SYGVQD (reference sequence). J gave up 8 bases and V 6 bases, and 9 bases lay outside the gene matches. The CDR3 runs to 14 residues. Written as DNA, the CDR3 is TGCGCCAGCAGGGAACCGACAGGGGGCGACGGCTACACCTTC. The encoded protein is CASREPTGGDGYTF.